This TCR beta chain emerged from a study of T cell responses to AZD1222 COVID-19 vaccine. General study findings and limits: Repertoire sampling was restricted to post-peak T cell response timepoints. With dominance at 160-218 and 743-854, vaccine-associated CD4 TCRs spanned spike. White British ancestry dominated among donors, who included more females, and clonal diversity was possibly underestimated.

Pooled together were second doses at about 4 or about 12 weeks. Sequencing used immunoSEQ multiplex PCR; TCRdb keeps in-frame clones, though not all of them. The sample has tens of thousands of clones, approximately 90% seen once. With regard to this clone: Its antigen remains unidentified.

The CDR3 consists of 15 residues. V lost 4 bases and J lost 6, with 19 bases in between. Germline assignment: CDR1 SGHNT and CDR2 YYREEE (reference sequence). Sequences were derived from peripheral blood, sampled 28 days after the second AZD1222 dose. The TCR originated in an adult who received the AZD1222 COVID-19 vaccine. The gene calls are TRBV5-4 and TRBJ1-1; D may be TRBD1 (6 bases). CDR3 protein: CASSATTVRGAEAFF. DNA for the CDR3: TGTGCCAGCAGCGCCACAACCGTCAGGGGTGCTGAAGCTTTCTTT.